These 32 T cell receptor delta chains came from one sample sequenced in a study of gamma-delta chains in newborns, infants, children. TCRdb re-called the reads through CATT. The table lists some 5,000 delta-chain clones, roughly 0.4% of them singletons. Sequencing was carried out using blood. Receptors were obtained from a child who was a newborn, infant or young child, either healthy, febrile or measles-vaccinated (not recorded which).

This clone was observed a few times. One end of the junction does not line up with germline, which may come from a read error. V and J are TRDV2 and TRDJ3, with D tentatively TRDD3 (6 bases). The CDR3 length is 28 residues. Germline values: CDR1 GEAIGNYY, CDR2 EKD. In nucleotides, the CDR3 is TGTGCCTGTGACACCGTCCGTATGGTGTGGTCTACTGGAGATACGGAGCAGGTCGACTCCTGGGACACCCGACAGACGTTTTTC. This codes for CACDTVRMVWSTGDTEQVDSWDTRQTFF.

Notes on this clone: A far larger clone is one base from this, pointing to a likely read error. Distinct nucleotide sequences in the sample also encode this CDR3. The chain combines TRDV2 with TRDJ3; D uncertain. The V end was cut by 3 bases, the J end by 0 bases, with 14 bases between. The germline V gene encodes CDR1 GEAIGNYY and CDR2 EKD. The CDR3 consists of 18 residues. The DNA of the CDR3 is TGTGCCTGTGACGCTGGAGGTTTTAGCTCCTGGGACACCCGACAGATGTTTTTC. It codes for CACDAGGFSSWDTRQMFF.

In the case of this clone: The protein TCRdb lists belongs to a much larger clone and differs from this DNA's translation at residue 15, which points to a read error; the protein shown is made from the DNA. J is TRDJ2 and V is TRDV2, with 13 bases matching TRDD3. The CDR3 consists of 17 residues. Germline V CDR1 and CDR2: GEAIGNYY, EKD. The DNA for the CDR3 is TGTGCCTGTGACAGTACTGGGGGATACGCTTTGACAGCACAACCCTTCTTT. Its protein product is CACDSTGGYALTAQPFF.

Sample share makes this clone large. Other DNA sequences in this sample translate to the same CDR3. The V gene is TRDV2, the J gene TRDJ3, with D possibly being TRDD3 (6 bases). Trimming pared 0 bases from V and 0 bases from J, leaving 11 bases between. The CDR3 loop spans 18 amino acids. The germline V gene has CDR1 GEAIGNYY and CDR2 EKD. The CDR3 DNA is TGTGCCTGTGACACCTGGGGGCCTAGCTCCTGGGACACCCGACAGATGTTTTTC. Its translation: CACDTWGPSSWDTRQMFF.

This clone turned up a few times. This DNA's translation and the protein TCRdb lists, from a much larger clone, do not match at residue 12, likely due to a read error; the protein shown is translated from the DNA. The chain carries TRDV2 and TRDJ3; 9 bases align to TRDD3. The CDR3 runs 18 residues. Germline CDR1 is GEAIGNYY and CDR2 is EKD. The CDR3 nucleotides read TGTGCCTGTGACACTGGGGGATATTGGACCTGGGTCACCCGACAGATGTTTTTC. Amino acids: CACDTGGYWTWVTRQMFF.

This clone was recorded a few times. One base away lies a much larger clone, so this may be a sequencing read error. Other DNA sequences of this sample code for an identical CDR3. The chain couples TRDV2 to TRDJ2; 8 bases match TRDD3. Germline V gives CDR1 GEAIGNYY, CDR2 EKD. The CDR3 has 15 residues. V shed 1 base and J 2 bases; nucleotides not matched to a gene: 2. The CDR3 nucleotides are TGTGCCTGTGACACTGGGGGATCCTTGACAGCACAACTCTTCTTT. It codes for CACDTGGSLTAQLFF.

This clone was observed a few times. This DNA's translation differs at residue 9 from TCRdb's protein, which comes from a much larger clone; a read error is likely, and the protein shown is translated from the DNA. This chain joins TRDV2 and TRDJ3; tentative D call: TRDD3 (5 bases). The V and J ends lost 0 bases and 3 bases respectively, with 11 bases between them. The CDR3 is 17 residues long. Germline V lookup: CDR1 GEAIGNYY, CDR2 EKD. CDR3 region: CACDTVEGFWDTRQMFF. The CDR3 DNA sequence: TGTGCCTGTGACACCGTAGAGGGATTCTGGGACACCCGACAGATGTTTTTC.

This clone is judged medium-sized (0.01 to 0.1%). This CDR3 is also generated by other DNA sequences in the sample. The chain carries TRDV2 and TRDJ3; 10 bases fit TRDD3. Germline loops: CDR1 GEAIGNYY, CDR2 EKD. CDR3 length: 18 residues. The V and J ends lost 0 bases and 0 bases, in that order; junction bases with no gene match: 1. The CDR3 coding sequence is TGTGCCTGTGACACCCTGGGGGATAGCTCCTGGGACACCCGACAGATGTTTTTC. It encodes CACDTLGDSSWDTRQMFF.

Turning to this clone: This may be a read error: a much more frequent sequence differs by one nucleotide. Other DNA sequences within the sample encode an identical CDR3. The V gene is TRDV2, the J gene TRDJ3, with D maybe TRDD3 (5 bases). Germline V gene lookup returns CDR1 GEAIGNYY and CDR2 EKD. This CDR3 spans 17 amino acids. The chain's CDR3 is CACDYTGSSWDTRQMFF. The CDR3 DNA sequence: TGTGCTTGTGACTATACTGGAAGCTCCTGGGACACCCGACAGATGTTTTTC.

This clone was picked up a small number of times. The translation of this DNA and the TCRdb protein of a much larger clone differ at residue 4, probably owing to a read error; the protein shown here is translated from the DNA. The chain uses TRDV2 and TRDJ1; a weak D match, TRDD3 (5 bases). CDR3 length: 15 amino acids. Looked up from germline, CDR1 is GEAIGNYY and CDR2 is EKD. CDR3 loop: CACYTRGGYTDKLIF. The CDR3 DNA reads TGTGCCTGTTACACCAGGGGAGGCTACACCGATAAACTCATCTTT.

Comment on this clone: TCRdb's entry gives the protein of a much larger clone, which mismatches this DNA's translation at residue 7, likely from a read error; the protein reported here is translated from the DNA. The V call is TRDV2, the J call TRDJ3; D is undetermined. The V gene lost 3 bases and the J gene lost 0 bases, with 11 bases spanning the gap. Germline-derived CDR1 and CDR2 are GEAIGNYY and EKD. This CDR3 spans 17 amino acids. This CDR3 reads CACDPGLRSWDTRQMFF. The DNA for the CDR3 is TGTGCCTGTGACCCTGGCCTCCGCTCCTGGGACACCCGACAGATGTTTTTC.

This clone appeared a few times. TCRdb has a much larger clone's protein, which differs at residue 6 from the translation of this DNA, likely because of a read error; what is shown is the protein translated from the DNA. CDR3 nucleotides: TGTGCCTGTGACTTACCGGGGGATACGCCGATGACAGCACAACTCTTCTTT. Translated: CACDLPGDTPMTAQLFF. The V and J genes are TRDV2 and TRDJ2; 10 bases map to TRDD3. V was pared by 3 bases and J by 3 bases, with 9 bases of the junction left unmatched. The CDR3 covers 17 residues. CDR1 GEAIGNYY and CDR2 EKD come from the germline V gene.

About this clone: The protein recorded in TCRdb matches a much larger clone and deviates from this DNA's translation at residue 9, suggesting a read error; the protein here is obtained by translating the DNA. The V and J genes are TRDV2 and TRDJ2; 10 bases match TRDD3. The germline V gene encodes CDR1 GEAIGNYY and CDR2 EKD. The ends lost 3 bases at V and 6 bases at J; junction bases unmatched: 3. CDR3 length: 14 amino acids. The CDR3 bases are TGTGCCTGTGACGTACTGGGGGATGCAGCACAACTCTTCTTT. It codes for CACDVLGDAAQLFF.

This clone appeared a few times. TCRdb's protein for this DNA is that of a much larger clone and differs from the translation at residue 12, likely a read error; the protein shown is the DNA translation. The rearrangement uses TRDV2 and TRDJ3; 11 bases align to TRDD3. This CDR3 has 18 residues. Germline-derived CDR1 and CDR2 are GEAIGNYY and EKD. For the CDR3, the DNA is TGTGCCTGTGACACTGGGGGATACGCCTCCTGGGGCACCCGACAGATGTTTTTC. It codes for CACDTGGYASWGTRQMFF.

This clone is medium-sized in the sample. This sequence joins TRDV2 and TRDJ3; D possibly corresponds to TRDD3 (6 bases). Per the germline V gene, CDR1 is GEAIGNYY and CDR2 is EKD. The CDR3 runs to 17 residues. The V gene lost 3 bases and the J gene lost 5 bases, with 16 bases spanning the gap. The CDR3 loop is CACDELIGGRDTRQMFF. CDR3 DNA: TGTGCCTGTGACGAGCTGATTGGGGGCCGGGACACCCGACAGATGTTTTTC.

By sample fraction, this clone is medium-sized. This sample includes further DNA sequences coding for the same CDR3. The rearrangement links TRDV2 to TRDJ3, with D tentatively TRDD3 (5 bases). This CDR3 comprises 15 residues. The germline V gene has CDR1 GEAIGNYY and CDR2 EKD. V was shortened by 3 bases and J by 0 bases, with 5 bases between the two germline ends. CDR3 sequence reads: CACDGGSWDTRQMFF. Here the CDR3 DNA reads TGTGCCTGTGACGGGGGCTCCTGGGACACCCGACAGATGTTTTTC.

As concerns this clone: This may stem from a read error, because a much larger clone lies one nucleotide away. Other DNA sequences in the same sample also yield this CDR3. This chain links TRDV2 with TRDJ3; D may be TRDD3 (6 bases). Trimming left V 1 base short and J 4 bases short, with 16 bases between. Germline V gene lookup returns CDR1 GEAIGNYY and CDR2 EKD. CDR3 length: 18 amino acids. As DNA, the CDR3 is TGTGCCTGTGACACAGTAGGGGATCTGAAGTGGGACACCCGACAGATGTTTTTC. This codes for CACDTVGDLKWDTRQMFF.

By frequency in the sample, this clone is medium-sized. In the same sample, other DNA sequences code for this CDR3. The rearrangement joins TRDV2 to TRDJ3; 8 bases align to TRDD3. V was clipped by 2 bases and J by 0 bases; unmatched bases: 8. The CDR3 totals 19 residues. From germline, CDR1 is GEAIGNYY and CDR2 EKD. The CDR3 is CACDILGGPPSWDTRQMFF. CDR3 sequence (DNA): TGTGCCTGTGACATACTGGGGGGTCCTCCCTCCTGGGACACCCGACAGATGTTTTTC.

This clone is termed medium-sized. Other DNA sequences in the sample encode the same CDR3. The V call is TRDV2, the J call TRDJ1; 8 bases are shared with TRDD3. The V and J ends lost 3 bases and 1 base, in that order; junction bases with no gene match: 9. Germline CDR1 and CDR2: GEAIGNYY and EKD. The CDR3 is made up of 16 amino acids. Here the CDR3 DNA reads TGTGCCTGTGACTTCCGTTACTGGGGGTTCACCGATAAACTCATCTTT. As protein: CACDFRYWGFTDKLIF.

This clone qualifies as medium-sized. This chain uses TRDV2 with TRDJ3; tentatively, D is TRDD3 (6 bases). V gave up 0 bases and J gave up 3 bases, with 17 bases separating them. Germline V gene data show CDR1 as GEAIGNYY and CDR2 as EKD. This CDR3 is 19 amino acids long. CDR3 amino acids: CACDTVLGSTDWDTRQMFF. In DNA, the CDR3 is TGTGCCTGTGACACCGTGCTGGGGTCTACGGACTGGGACACCCGACAGATGTTTTTC.

With regard to this clone: TCRdb's protein, taken from a much larger clone, differs from this DNA's translation at residue 12, likely owing to a read error; the protein displayed comes from the DNA. In DNA form, the CDR3 reads TGTGCAGCAAGGGAACTGGGGGATATCCGCTCCCGGGACACCCGACAGATGTTTTTC. The encoded protein is CAARELGDIRSRDTRQMFF. The chain uses TRAV29/DV5 and TRDJ3, with TRDD3 matching over 11 bases. Germline values: CDR1 NSMFDY, CDR2 ISSIKDK. The CDR3 is 19 amino acids. Filled out from reference TRAV29/DV5 and TRDJ3, the complete variable domain reads DQQVKQNSPSLSVQEGRISILNCDYTNSMFDYFLWYKKYPAEGPTFLISISSIKDKNEDGRFTVFLNKSAKHLSLHIVPSQPGDSAVYFCAARELGDIRSRDTRQMFFGTGIKLFVEP.

This clone was detected only a few times. This probably arose from a read error, given a far larger clone one base away. This sample includes further DNA sequences coding for the same CDR3. V gene TRDV2 combines with J gene TRDJ3; 11 bases match TRDD3. The CDR3 has 16 residues. Germline-derived CDR1 and CDR2 are GEAIGNYY and EKD. CDR3 coding DNA: TGTGCCTGCGACACTGGGGGATACTGGGACACCCGACAGATGTTTTTC. Translation gives CACDTGGYWDTRQMFF.

This clone is termed medium-sized (0.01 to 0.1%). At the DNA level, this CDR3 is encoded by other sequences in the same sample as well. The gene calls are TRDV2 and TRDJ3; 13 nucleotides align to TRDD3. The V and J ends lost 2 bases and 0 bases, in that order; junction bases with no gene match: 6. In germline, CDR1 is GEAIGNYY, CDR2 EKD. The CDR3 extends over 20 amino acids. The CDR3 sequence is CACDNTGGYASSWDTRQMFF. CDR3 in DNA: TGTGCCTGTGACAATACTGGGGGATACGCCAGCTCCTGGGACACCCGACAGATGTTTTTC.

This clone has more than one count but fewer than ten. The TCRdb protein comes from a much larger clone and disagrees with this DNA's translation at residue 4, likely due to a read error; the protein given here is derived from the DNA. The chain employs TRDV2 and TRDJ3; TRDD3 aligns across 10 bases. This CDR3 comprises 18 residues. Germline V lookup: CDR1 GEAIGNYY, CDR2 EKD. V lost 5 bases and J lost 0; bases outside the gene matches: 6. The CDR3 loop is CACGTGGSSSWDTRQMFF. CDR3 nucleotides: TGTGCCTGTGGCACTGGGGGATCAAGCTCCTGGGACACCCGACAGATGTTTTTC.

This clone was seen more than once but under ten times. A read error likely explains why the TCRdb protein, taken from a much larger clone, differs from this DNA's translation at residue 8; the protein shown is translated from the DNA. CDR3 nucleotide sequence: TGTGCTCTTGGGGAACTGGGGTATACGTACACCGATAAACTCATCTTT. It is translated as CALGELGYTYTDKLIF. This chain links TRDV1 with TRDJ1; D might be TRDD3 (5 bases). Trimming cost V 0 bases and J 0 bases, with 11 bases left between them. The CDR3 sequence is 16 residues long. Germline V gives CDR1 TSWWSYY, CDR2 QGS.

A few counts support this clone. Since a far larger clone is one base different, this is likely a read error. The gene calls are TRDV2 and TRDJ3, with 9 bases aligning to TRDD3. The CDR3 runs 20 residues. Germline V gene sequence: CDR1 GEAIGNYY, CDR2 EKD. The CDR3 region is CACDTVGWGMSSWDARQMFF. As DNA, the CDR3 is TGTGCCTGTGACACCGTCGGCTGGGGGATGAGCTCCTGGGACGCCCGACAGATGTTTTTC.

This clone was observed a few times. TCRdb shows a much larger clone's protein in place of this DNA's translation, and the two differ at residue 8, likely through a read error; the protein shown is translated from the DNA. The chain has TRDV2 and TRDJ2; 9 nucleotides align to TRDD3. Germline CDR1 and CDR2: GEAIGNYY and EKD. The CDR3 spans 14 residues. J gave up 4 bases and V 4 bases, and 3 bases lay outside the gene matches. DNA of the CDR3: TGTGCCTGTGAACTGGGGGACACGACAGCACAACTCTTCTTT. It translates to CACELGDTTAQLFF.

By frequency in the sample, this clone is medium-sized (0.01 to 0.1%). Within the sample, other DNA sequences also encode this same CDR3. The V and J genes are TRDV2 and TRDJ3, with D hard to call. The CDR3 extends over 19 amino acids. Looked up from germline, CDR1 is GEAIGNYY and CDR2 is EKD. V was pared by 0 bases and J by 0 bases, with 14 bases between. Written as DNA, the CDR3 is TGTGCCTGTGACACCGTTGACACGCGGAGCTCCTGGGACACCCGACAGATGTTTTTC. The encoded protein is CACDTVDTRSSWDTRQMFF.

A note on this clone: The protein TCRdb gives is from a much larger clone and does not agree with this DNA's translation at residue 11, likely a read error; the protein shown here comes from the DNA. The J gene is TRDJ2, the V gene TRDV2; D is unclear. V lost 4 bases to trimming and J lost 1 base, with 21 bases between them. The CDR3 loop spans 18 amino acids. The germline V gene has CDR1 GEAIGNYY and CDR2 EKD. This CDR3 is CACDSIETALSLTAQLFF. The CDR3 nucleotides read TGTGCCTGTGATTCAATTGAGACTGCACTGAGTTTGACAGCACAACTCTTCTTT.

This clone was seen only a few times. A read error is possible here, since a much larger clone lies one base away. Other DNA sequences in this sample translate to the same CDR3. V gene TRDV2 combines with J gene TRDJ3; 7 positions agree with TRDD3. CDR1 is GEAIGNYY and CDR2 is EKD in the germline V gene. The CDR3 extends over 18 amino acids. The CDR3, as DNA: TGTGCCTGTGACACCGCTGGGGGCCCCTCCTGGGACACCCGACAGATGTTCTTC. Its protein is CACDTAGGPSWDTRQMFF.

Only a few counts were recorded for this clone. The protein that TCRdb holds for this DNA derives from a much larger clone and differs from the translated DNA at residue 10, which likely indicates a read error; the protein shown here is translated from the DNA. V usage is TRDV2 and J usage is TRDJ3, with 11 bases that match TRDD3. The V gene end was trimmed by 2 bases and the J gene end by 2 bases; junction bases not matched to a gene: 4. Germline V gene sequence: CDR1 GEAIGNYY, CDR2 EKD. The length of the CDR3 is 18 residues. CDR3 in amino acids: CACDILGDSPWDTRQMFF. The CDR3 nucleotides read TGTGCCTGTGACATACTGGGGGATAGCCCCTGGGACACCCGACAGATGTTTTTC.

This clone was counted only a few times. A read error may be the cause here, since a much bigger clone is one base away. Different DNA sequences within this sample yield the same CDR3. As DNA, the CDR3 is TGTGCCTGTGAAGAGCTGGGGGACTCGACAGCACAACTCTTCTTT. Translated: CACEELGDSTAQLFF. The chain couples TRDV2 to TRDJ2; 8 bases fit TRDD3. The CDR3 consists of 15 residues. V lost 4 bases, J lost 4 bases, and 7 bases stayed unmatched. Germline CDR1 and CDR2: GEAIGNYY and EKD.